This T cell receptor beta chain derives from a study of T-cell memory formation after mild COVID-19. Study overall: Clustering of TCRs was largely donor specific.

TCRdb ran MiXCR on the 5' RACE reads and lists one entry per CDR3 protein. Among hundreds of thousands of distinct CDR3 sequences, 20% to 25% were seen once, and the ten largest hold 7% to 9.5%. The clonotype originates from an adult woman who had mild COVID-19 (a few samples of this study predate the infection). Cell type and time point are not known. The sample consisted of PBMCs or a T cell subset sorted from them (not recorded which).

Written as DNA, the CDR3 is TGTGCCATCACCGGGACTAGCGGGGGGACAGATACGCAGTATTTT. Translation: CAITGTSGGTDTQYF. V gene TRBV10-3 combines with J gene TRBJ2-3; 15 nucleotides match TRBD2. Per the germline V gene, CDR1 is ENHRY and CDR2 is SYGVKD. Trimming cost V 7 bases and J 3 bases; bases outside gene matches: 2. CDR3 length equals 15 residues.